A selection of T cell receptor beta chains follows, all from one sample in a study of identical twins. TCRdb analysed the 5' RACE reads with MiXCR anew, one entry per CDR3 protein. Here the sample spans 500,000 to 600,000 distinct CDR3 sequences, around 20% being singletons. These data also featured in a second study, about T cells expressing NK-cell markers.

What was sequenced was CD4+ T cells sorted from blood. The receptors derive from a woman under 30 in good health. The conserved cysteine and the conserved F or W are not part of the CDR3 here. Each record gives: V gene, CDR3 protein.

V: TRBV6-5; CDR3: ASSYRAVTDTQY
V: TRBV4-3; CDR3: ASSQVVLAGEQY
V: TRBV12-3/TRBV12-4; CDR3: ASSPRTSGTTRTQY
V: TRBV20-1; CDR3: SAPSQGSKLDTGELF
V: TRBV20-1; CDR3: SASQSTGRRHYGYT
V: TRBV20-1; CDR3: SASTDPNSPLH
V: TRBV11-2; CDR3: ASRRAWETYEQY
V: TRBV12-3/TRBV12-4; CDR3: ASTRRGTDYSGANVLT
V: TRBV20-1; CDR3: SAMNPGLALYNEQF
V: TRBV3-1; CDR3: ASSQRPNEQF
V: TRBV5-1; CDR3: ASSPGTPADTQY
V: TRBV6-6; CDR3: AAGTDSYEQY
V: TRBV6-5; CDR3: ASSFDSLGNIQY
V: TRBV7-9; CDR3: ASSSRETF
V: TRBV20-1; CDR3: SASDPNREAQY
V: TRBV5-4; CDR3: ASSSGRAGLSGNTIY
V: TRBV5-1; CDR3: ASSSERIYEQY
V: TRBV20-1; CDR3: SATRGAHAETQY
V: TRBV20-1; CDR3: SARGPSGVKNTGELF
V: TRBV20-1; CDR3: SAAYSGGPGEQY
V: TRBV7-2; CDR3: ASSLGVRTGGYGYT
V: TRBV9; CDR3: ASSAAPGQVGEAF
V: TRBV12-3/TRBV12-4; CDR3: ASSHRDQPQH
V: TRBV20-1; CDR3: SAMDLRTRGTDTQY
V: TRBV20-1; CDR3: SARKQGGNTEAF
V: TRBV3-1; CDR3: ASSPTFGANVLT
V: TRBV6-2/TRBV6-3; CDR3: ASTRARLAGVLNPSEQY
V: TRBV6-5; CDR3: ASSYSGGHAYNEQF
V: TRBV12-3/TRBV12-4; CDR3: ASSRLRVTQY
V: TRBV5-1; CDR3: ASSAEGDTQY
V: TRBV7-2; CDR3: ASSFGTGSKEQY
V: TRBV4-3; CDR3: ASSQDPAGPYEQY
V: TRBV29-1; CDR3: SVFNTGGSGELF
V: TRBV4-3; CDR3: ASSQVALAGEETQY
V: TRBV6-5; CDR3: ASSYSSRGPLGTEAF
V: TRBV12-3/TRBV12-4; CDR3: ATLIRGRRNEQF
V: TRBV7-2; CDR3: ASSLEAGTEAF
V: TRBV7-3; CDR3: ASSGPGATQY
V: TRBV20-1; CDR3: SARRVDSPLH
V: TRBV7-6; CDR3: ASRMTTPLGGRTNEQF
V: TRBV12-3/TRBV12-4; CDR3: ASTLSGRAGNEQF
V: TRBV20-1; CDR3: SAGGQREGYNEQF
V: TRBV20-1; CDR3: SARDGGRKETQY
V: TRBV20-1; CDR3: SAAGTSGKEQF
V: TRBV18; CDR3: ASSPSMDTQY
V: TRBV12-3/TRBV12-4; CDR3: ASSYIAGGFDEQY
V: TRBV12-3/TRBV12-4; CDR3: ASSLGGKAF
V: TRBV12-3/TRBV12-4; CDR3: ASSLRLAGSGELF
V: TRBV5-1; CDR3: ASSLAITSGETQY
V: TRBV18; CDR3: ASSLSLQETQY
V: TRBV7-2; CDR3: ASSLMGLGEQF
V: TRBV5-1; CDR3: ASSLGSISGYT